This T cell receptor beta chain was found in a study of cytomegalovirus exposure and HLA in healthy donors. With respect to this clone: Its antigen is unknown.

CDR1 is SGHNT and CDR2 is YYREEE in the germline V gene (reference sequence). The CDR3 has 16 residues. Trimming took 0 bases from V and 1 from J; bases not matched to a gene: 2. PCR used 60 Vbeta primers and 13 Jbeta primers. Sequenced by immunoSEQ multiplex PCR; TCRdb stores in-frame clones only, minus some. The data hold about 200,000 clones, with roughly four fifths observed a single time. Whole-study results and caveats: Most likely, a cluster of highly shared sequence variants arose as a sequencing artifact. Later analysis showed TCR association rates varying by HLA locus, highest for DRB1 and lowest for HLA-C. Most subjects had HLA-A and HLA-B alleles reportedly predicted accurately by TCR beta sequences.

The sample consisted of PBMCs. The rearrangement links TRBV5-4 to TRBJ2-2; 8 nucleotides line up with TRBD1. The receptor comes from a woman aged 45 to 65 in good health and CMV-seropositive. This CDR3 reads CASSLGQGRNTGELFF. The CDR3 DNA follows: TGTGCCAGCAGCTTGGGACAGGGGCGGAACACCGGGGAGCTGTTTTTT.